This entry is about one TCR beta chain. The data are from a study of blood T cell repertoires in COVID-19. Study context: There were acute and convalescent COVID-19 samples, and they came from the United States, Italy and Spain. PBMCs, B-cell-depleted T cells, or T cells provided the cDNA or gDNA that made up the material.

Germline lookup yields CDR1 LNHDA and CDR2 SQIVND (reference sequence). Trimming shortened V by 6 bases and J by 5 bases, and 16 bases separated the two germline ends. The CDR3 loop spans 15 amino acids. Seattle patient enrollment occurred during active infection, with longitudinal follow-up thereafter. Per the study methods: Estimates of nucleated cell counts were drawn from the amplification of reference gene primers. Clones were read by immunoSEQ multiplex PCR, and TCRdb kept only the in-frame ones, dropping some. That table supplies the V and J calls and clone size; D and trimming were determined from the DNA. The sample includes approximately 350,000 clones, 80% to 90% of them seen just once.

Sequencing input: peripheral blood. V is TRBV19 and J is TRBJ2-2; a weak D match, TRBD2 (6 bases). This TCR derives from a woman in her 30s with COVID-19, enrolled during active disease. The CDR3 region is CASRDKGRRTGELFF. The CDR3 DNA reads as TGTGCCAGTAGGGACAAGGGGAGGAGGACCGGGGAGCTGTTTTTT.